This TCR beta chain was captured in a study of cytomegalovirus exposure and HLA in healthy donors. Whole-study findings and limits: By a later analysis, the bulk of CMV-associated TCR beta chains appeared HLA-restricted. Relative to equally common others, HLA-associated TCR beta chains showed greater clonal expansion in a later analysis. Cytomegalovirus-associated status was assigned to about 150 TCR beta chains. Exclusion applied to some V segments, including TRBV6-2 and TRBV6-3, as they were indistinguishable.

Per germline, CDR1 MNHNY and CDR2 SVGAGI (reference sequence). The CDR3 has 15 amino acids. V was clipped by 0 bases and J by 8 bases, with 13 bases between them. Regarding this clone: Its antigen is as yet unknown.

Primers: 60 Vbeta forward and 13 Jbeta reverse. Assay used: immunoSEQ multiplex PCR; TCRdb lists only in-frame clones, some missing. The sample lists around 140,000 clones, 75% to 80% seen once, with 0.9% to 1.2% in the top ten. This clonotype was sampled from a male donor in good health and CMV-seronegative. Sequencing was carried out using PBMCs. This sequence joins TRBV6-6 and TRBJ1-4; D possibly corresponds to TRBD1 (5 bases). This chain's CDR3 is CASSYSEGPLEKLFF. Here the CDR3 DNA reads TGTGCCAGCAGTTACTCGGAGGGACCCTTAGAAAAACTGTTTTTT.